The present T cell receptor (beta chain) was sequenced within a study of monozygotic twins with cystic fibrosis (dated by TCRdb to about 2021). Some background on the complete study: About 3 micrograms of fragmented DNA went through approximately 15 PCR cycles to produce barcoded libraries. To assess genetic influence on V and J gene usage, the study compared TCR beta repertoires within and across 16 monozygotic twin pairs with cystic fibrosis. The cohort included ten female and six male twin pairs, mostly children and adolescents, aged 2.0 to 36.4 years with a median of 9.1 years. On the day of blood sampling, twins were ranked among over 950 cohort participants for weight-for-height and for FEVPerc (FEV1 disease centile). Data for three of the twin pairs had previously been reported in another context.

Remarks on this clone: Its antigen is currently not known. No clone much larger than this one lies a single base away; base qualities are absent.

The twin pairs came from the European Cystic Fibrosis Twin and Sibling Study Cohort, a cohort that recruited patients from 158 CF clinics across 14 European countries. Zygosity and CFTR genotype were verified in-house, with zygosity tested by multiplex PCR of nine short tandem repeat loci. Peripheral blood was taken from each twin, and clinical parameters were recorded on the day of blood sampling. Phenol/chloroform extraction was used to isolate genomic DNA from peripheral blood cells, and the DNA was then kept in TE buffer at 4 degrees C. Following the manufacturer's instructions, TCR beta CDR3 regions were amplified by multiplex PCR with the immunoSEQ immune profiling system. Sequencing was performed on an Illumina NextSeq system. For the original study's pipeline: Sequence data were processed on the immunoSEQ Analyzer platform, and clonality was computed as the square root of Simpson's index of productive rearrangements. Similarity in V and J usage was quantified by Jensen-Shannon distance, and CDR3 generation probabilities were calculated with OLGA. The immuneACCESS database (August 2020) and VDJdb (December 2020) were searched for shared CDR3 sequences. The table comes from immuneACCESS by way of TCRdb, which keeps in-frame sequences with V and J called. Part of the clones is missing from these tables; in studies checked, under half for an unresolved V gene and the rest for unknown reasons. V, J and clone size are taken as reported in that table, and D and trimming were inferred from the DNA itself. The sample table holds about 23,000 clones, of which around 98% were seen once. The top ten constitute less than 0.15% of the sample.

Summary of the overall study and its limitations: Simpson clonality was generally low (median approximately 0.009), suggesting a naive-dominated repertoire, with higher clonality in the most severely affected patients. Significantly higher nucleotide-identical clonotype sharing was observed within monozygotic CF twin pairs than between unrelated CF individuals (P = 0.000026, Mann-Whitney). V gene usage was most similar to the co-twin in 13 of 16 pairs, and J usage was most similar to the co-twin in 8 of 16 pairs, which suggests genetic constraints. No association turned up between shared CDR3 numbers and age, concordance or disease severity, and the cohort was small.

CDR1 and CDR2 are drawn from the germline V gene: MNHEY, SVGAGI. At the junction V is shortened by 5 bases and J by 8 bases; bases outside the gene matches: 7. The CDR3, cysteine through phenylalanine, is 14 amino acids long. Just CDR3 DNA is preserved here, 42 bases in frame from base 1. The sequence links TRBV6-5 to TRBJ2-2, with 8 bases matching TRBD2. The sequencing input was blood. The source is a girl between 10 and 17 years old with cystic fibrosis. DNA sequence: TGTGCCAGCAGTCAATGGACTAGCATTGGGGAGCTGTTTTTT. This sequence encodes CASSQWTSIGELFF.